The present entry profiles one TCR beta chain with its context. The data belong to a study of shared clonotypes between healthy human individuals. The CDR3 runs to 12 residues. Germline CDR1 reads LGHNT; CDR2 reads FRNRAP. Trimming removed 5 bases from V and 5 bases from J, with 10 bases in between. CD8 cells classed as naive were CD45RO-negative and positively selected for CCR7, excluding terminally differentiated effector memory CD45RA+ cells. Assay used: immunoSEQ multiplex PCR; TCRdb lists only in-frame clones, some missing. This repertoire shows around 2,100,000 clones, about 94% found once; its top ten account for 1% to 1.5%.

The receptor was derived from a young man in good health. The genes are TRBV12-5 and TRBJ2-7; D is ambiguous. Sequenced material: naive CD8+ T cells sorted from blood. Here the CDR3 reads CASGPDLNEQYF. CDR3 bases: TGTGCTAGTGGTCCCGACTTGAACGAGCAGTACTTC.